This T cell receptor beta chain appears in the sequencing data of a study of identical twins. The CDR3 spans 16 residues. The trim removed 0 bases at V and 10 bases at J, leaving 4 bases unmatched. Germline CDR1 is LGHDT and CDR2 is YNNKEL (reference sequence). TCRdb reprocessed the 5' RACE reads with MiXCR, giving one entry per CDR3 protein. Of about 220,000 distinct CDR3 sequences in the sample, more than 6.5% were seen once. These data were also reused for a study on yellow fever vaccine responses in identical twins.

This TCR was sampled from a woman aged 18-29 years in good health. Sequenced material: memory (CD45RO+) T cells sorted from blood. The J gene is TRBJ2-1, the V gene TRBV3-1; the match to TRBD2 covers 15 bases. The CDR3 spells CASSQDTGTSGGEQFF. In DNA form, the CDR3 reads TGTGCCAGCAGCCAAGATACCGGGACTAGCGGGGGGGAGCAGTTCTTC.